This is a list of T cell receptor beta chains from one sample in a study of response to subunit inactivated influenza vaccine. TCRdb reprocessed the RT-PCR reads with MiXCR, giving one entry per CDR3 protein. The table has roughly 710,000 distinct CDR3 sequences, 14% seen once; the top ten hold approximately 7.6%. Sequenced material: PBMCs from blood, taken 14 days before vaccination. These receptors all come from a man aged 50 or older who received an inactivated influenza vaccine. Each CDR3 is given with its conserved first and last residue.

cdr3_aa	j_call	v_call
CASSLAPGTGGASEQFF	TRBJ2-1	TRBV7-2
CASSLSGAGTPDTQYF	TRBJ2-3	TRBV27
CASSQDWGLAGIEQFF	TRBJ2-1	TRBV3-1
CASSQVRDGYTF	TRBJ1-2	TRBV3-1
CASNSARRLEAYNEQFF	TRBJ2-1	TRBV27
CASSKTGTPEETQYF	TRBJ2-5	TRBV7-3
CSVDRGLRETQYF	TRBJ2-5	TRBV29-1
CASSSQGAAGELFF	TRBJ2-2	TRBV5-1
CASKGTVTTYEQYF	TRBJ2-7	TRBV27
CAISDARGPDTEAFF	TRBJ1-1	TRBV10-3
CASSPRTGVSYNEQFF	TRBJ2-1	TRBV9
CASSSSGNSYNEQFF	TRBJ2-1	TRBV7-2
CATSNYEYNEQFF	TRBJ2-1	TRBV15
CASSSHKPGQGQHEQYF	TRBJ2-7	TRBV7-8
CASSLRLGLAAQETQYF	TRBJ2-5	TRBV28
CASRSISSRLQLYEQYF	TRBJ2-7	TRBV5-8
CASSSLGGRRYEQYF	TRBJ2-7	TRBV12-3/TRBV12-4
CASSRPGGGAYEQYF	TRBJ2-7	TRBV3-1
CASSLTSSYNSPLHF	TRBJ1-6	TRBV5-1
CASSIGGWNTEAFF	TRBJ1-1	TRBV19
CSAEDRLGNSYEQYF	TRBJ2-7	TRBV20-1
CASSVRFREQFF	TRBJ2-1	TRBV10-2
CASSLVTGGNTEAFF	TRBJ1-1	TRBV7-8
CASGDGTSSTDTQYF	TRBJ2-3	TRBV5-5
CASSLRGLGSTGELFF	TRBJ2-2	TRBV7-2
CSAVRGSGNTGELFF	TRBJ2-2	TRBV29-1
CASSPIRQLATNEKLFF	TRBJ1-4	TRBV21-1
CASSLAYLAGGQETQYF	TRBJ2-5	TRBV7-2
CASSVVATGNEQFF	TRBJ2-1	TRBV6-1
CASSEISGGSTATQYF	TRBJ2-5	TRBV10-2
CASSSTSGAPDTQYF	TRBJ2-3	TRBV5-1
CASSSRTGPTDTQYF	TRBJ2-3	TRBV5-1
CASRRFTGDEAFF	TRBJ1-1	TRBV6-2/TRBV6-3
CASSSIWTGLSTDTQYF	TRBJ2-3	TRBV5-4
CASSYQKGFQYF	TRBJ2-4	TRBV28
CASSWGDRGTHEQYF	TRBJ2-7	TRBV7-8
CASSLGGAVTGELFF	TRBJ2-2	TRBV12-3/TRBV12-4
CATSDLGLAGETQYF	TRBJ2-5	TRBV24-1